Detailed here is one TCR beta chain. The target antigen is unknown. Produced via immunoSEQ multiplex PCR; TCRdb's table is partial and in-frame only. The sample lists about 53,000 clones, roughly nine tenths occurring once. From germline, CDR1 is SQVTM and CDR2 ANQGSEA. This CDR3 is built from 14 residues. With V trimmed by 4 bases and J by 4 bases, 6 bases remained unmatched. This entry is derived from a study of OX40 agonist ivuxolimab in advanced cancers. Study summary: Participants could have had prior anti-PD-1, anti-PD-L1 or anti-CTLA-4 therapy, and more than 35% had some.

Study-wide findings and caveats: On average, CD8+ T cells showed a greater number of expanded clones than CD4+. Patients who responded partially at 0.1-3.0 mg/kg showed clonal expansion ranking among the lowest.

The rearrangement uses TRBV29-1 and TRBJ2-3, with TRBD2 matching 9 bases. Sequencing used CD4+ or CD8+ T cells sorted from blood, obtained in a trial of the OX40 agonist ivuxolimab. The receptor was isolated from an adult with an advanced solid tumor such as melanoma, head and neck, liver or kidney cancer. CDR3 sequence (DNA): TGCAGCGTTGGAGGGGTAGCGGGGGCAGATACGCAGTATTTT. As protein: CSVGGVAGADTQYF.